The 25 T cell receptor beta chains reported below all come from one sample, sequenced in a study of blood T cells in healthy people across ages. Using a J-beta primer mix together with a sample-barcoded 5' primer, a second PCR was run for about 6 to 12 cycles. TCRdb recomputed calls from the 5' RACE reads with MiXCR, one row per CDR3 protein. The table records approximately 880,000 distinct CDR3 sequences, around 48% of them present only once. Sample: blood. These receptor sequences come from a man aged 30 to 39 in good health.

The genes are TRBV25-1 and TRBJ1-2; 10 bases are shared with TRBD1. This CDR3 is built from 12 residues. Trimming took 10 bases from V and 10 from J; bases not matched to a gene: 9. From germline, CDR1 is MGHDK and CDR2 SYGVNS. CDR3 amino acids: CATRGQGTDYTF. CDR3 coding DNA: TGTGCCACCCGGGGACAGGGGACGGACTACACCTTC.

The chain couples TRBV7-9 to TRBJ2-5, with D possibly TRBD2 on 5 matching bases. The CDR3 extends over 14 amino acids. CDR1 and CDR2 (germline): SEHNR, FQNEAQ (reference sequence). V was trimmed by 5 bases and J by 4 bases, leaving 14 bases between them. CDR3 DNA: TGTGCCAGCAGCCCTCTAGCAATCGGAGAGACCCAGTACTTC. This translates into CASSPLAIGETQYF.

This clonotype was observed a few times. This rearrangement joins TRBV29-1 to TRBJ1-1; no clear D. This CDR3 has 10 residues. Trimming took off 4 bases at V and 5 bases at J, with 5 bases between the two ends. Per germline, CDR1 SQVTM and CDR2 ANQGSEA. Here the CDR3 DNA reads TGCAGCGTTGTTGGGACTGAAGCTTTCTTT. It specifies CSVVGTEAFF.

This sequence joins TRBV12-3 or TRBV12-4 and TRBJ2-3; D is perhaps TRBD1 (6 bases). Trimming shortened V by 0 bases and J by 0 bases, and 13 bases separated the two germline ends. The CDR3 runs 17 residues. CDR3 in DNA: TGTGCCAGCAGTTTAGCGCGAGACAGGATTAGCACAGATACGCAGTATTTT. Its protein is CASSLARDRISTDTQYF.

Of note for this clonotype: At one end, the junction sequence differs from germline, possibly due to a read error. V is TRBV7-9 and J is TRBJ1-4; TRBD1 is a possible D gene (5 bases). There are 16 residues in the CDR3. Germline V gives CDR1 SEHNR, CDR2 FQNEAQ (reference sequence). The CDR3, as DNA: TGTGCCAGCAGTTTAGCGCAGACAGCAACTAATGAAAAACTGTTTTTT. This codes for CASSLAQTATNEKLFF. Together with reference TRBV7-9 and TRBJ1-4, the CDR3 gives the full variable domain: DTGVSQNPRHKITKRGQNVTFRCDPISEHNRLYWYRQTLGQGPEFLTYFQNEAQLEKSRLLSDRFSAERPKGSFSTLEIQRTEQGDSAMYLCASSLAQTATNEKLFFGSGTQLSVL.

This clonotype was counted between two and nine times. The rearrangement joins TRBV12-3 or TRBV12-4 to TRBJ2-1, with TRBD2 identical over 11 bases. The CDR3 loop spans 14 amino acids. J lost 3 bases, V lost 6 bases, and 1 base had no gene match. CDR3 region: CASRTSGIYNEQFF. The CDR3 region has the DNA TGTGCCAGCAGGACTAGCGGGATCTACAATGAGCAGTTCTTC.

V gene TRBV15 combines with J gene TRBJ1-4; D ambiguous. The length of the CDR3 is 15 residues. The V end was cut by 1 base, the J end by 0 bases, with 6 bases between. Germline CDR1 LNHNV, CDR2 YYDKDF (reference sequence). The CDR3 DNA is TGTGCCACCAGCAGAGGGTCTTCAACTAATGAAAAACTGTTTTTT. Translated: CATSRGSSTNEKLFF.

This chain connects TRBV7-8 to TRBJ1-2; D ambiguous. CDR1 and CDR2 from the germline V gene are SGHVS and FQNEAQ. The ends were cut back, 1 base at V and 5 bases at J, with 14 bases in the middle. The CDR3 covers 15 residues. CDR3 DNA sequence: TGTGCCAGCAGCTTAGTTCTCAGGCCGGAATATGGCTACACCTTC. Its translation is CASSLVLRPEYGYTF.

Comments on this clonotype: Being one base from a much bigger clone, this may be a read error. The J gene is TRBJ2-7, the V gene TRBV12-3 or TRBV12-4; the D gene is possibly TRBD1 (7 bases). The CDR3 covers 15 residues. CDR3 nucleotides: TGTGACAGCAGTTTAAGGCAGGGGGGTTTGTCCGAGCAGTACTTC. Residues: CDSSLRQGGLSEQYF.

This clonotype was recorded once. The V gene is TRBV20-1, the J gene TRBJ2-5, with D hard to call. The J call may be mistaken, given a closer DNA end match to TRBJ2-7. CDR3 length: 14 residues. CDR1 is DFQATT, CDR2 SNEGSKA, per germline (reference sequence). This CDR3 is CSARTLEGRYEQYF. The CDR3 region has the DNA TGCAGTGCTAGGACCCTGGAAGGCCGCTACGAGCAGTACTTC.

This clonotype appeared a single time. The chain is built from TRBV7-2 and TRBJ2-1; D unclear. V lost 8 bases to trimming and J lost 4 bases, with 18 bases between them. The CDR3 extends over 15 amino acids. The germline gives CDR1 SGHTA, CDR2 FQGNSA. Written as DNA, the CDR3 is TGTGCCAGCGCTAAGGAGCCCTCTCTTTACAATGAGCAGTTCTTC. Residues: CASAKEPSLYNEQFF.

This clonotype was observed a handful of times. This sequence joins TRBV20-1 and TRBJ2-1; 8 nucleotides align to TRBD2. Germline CDR1 and CDR2: DFQATT and SNEGSKA (reference sequence). The V segment lost 0 bases and the J segment 7 bases; nucleotides outside the gene matches: 5. This CDR3 spans 14 amino acids. In DNA form, the CDR3 reads TGCAGTGCTAGAGAGGCGGGGGGTCAAAATGAGCAGTTCTTC. Amino acids: CSAREAGGQNEQFF.

The table lists this clonotype with a few counts. The V and J genes are TRBV6-1 and TRBJ1-2; 7 nucleotides match TRBD1. From germline, CDR1 is MNHNS and CDR2 SASEGT. V shed 7 bases and J 7 bases; nucleotides not matched to a gene: 6. The CDR3 runs to 12 residues. In nucleotides, the CDR3 is TGTGCCAGCACAACAGGGGAACCTGGCTACACCTTC. This gives the protein CASTTGEPGYTF.

This clonotype was seen more than once but under ten times. This rearrangement joins TRBV12-3 or TRBV12-4 to TRBJ1-1; D is unclear. The CDR3 has 11 residues. V dropped 3 bases and J dropped 11 bases, with 10 bases sitting between them. CDR3 DNA: TGTGCCAGCAGTTTTGGGGTCCCGGCTTTCTTT. The encoded protein is CASSFGVPAFF.

The CDR3 nucleotides read TGCAGTGCGTTCGACAGCACCACCTTCCAAGAGACCCAGTACTTC. Protein sequence: CSAFDSTTFQETQYF. The V gene is TRBV20-1, the J gene TRBJ2-5; D is possibly TRBD1 (5 bases). CDR3 length: 15 amino acids. Germline-derived CDR1 and CDR2 are DFQATT and SNEGSKA (reference sequence). V lost 6 bases and J 1 base, leaving 18 bases between the germline ends.

This clonotype was seen only a few times. V gene TRBV7-2 combines with J gene TRBJ1-5; possibly TRBD1 for D (6 bases). Germline CDR1 reads SGHTA; CDR2 reads FQGNSA. The length of the CDR3 is 17 residues. Deletions cut 5 bases from V and 4 bases from J, with 21 bases between. For the CDR3, the DNA is TGTGCCAGCAGCCCAAGGGGGGGTGCCCCCCTAAATCAGCCCCAGCATTTT. Its protein is CASSPRGGAPLNQPQHF.

In this sample, this clonotype turned up once. CDR3 sequence reads: CSASFRTGRTEAFF. The DNA of the CDR3 is TGCAGTGCTAGTTTTCGAACAGGTCGGACTGAAGCTTTCTTT. The rearrangement uses TRBV20-1 and TRBJ1-1; possible D gene TRBD1, 5 bases. The CDR3 spans 14 residues. The germline gives CDR1 DFQATT, CDR2 SNEGSKA (reference sequence). The V gene lost 3 bases and the J gene lost 5 bases, with 16 bases spanning the gap.

This clonotype was found once. This sequence joins TRBV5-1 and TRBJ1-2; TRBD1 might be the D (6 bases). The V gene's germline CDR1 is SGHRS and CDR2 YFSETQ. This CDR3 comprises 13 residues. V was clipped by 5 bases and J by 5 bases, with 13 bases between them. In nucleotides, the CDR3 is TGCGCCAGCAGTCTGAACAGGGAATATGGCTACACCTTC. Translated: CASSLNREYGYTF. The full variable domain, with the rest looked up from reference TRBV5-1 and TRBJ1-2, is KAGVTQTPRYLIKTRGQQVTLSCSPISGHRSVSWYQQTPGQGLQFLFEYFSETQRNKGNFPGRFSGRQFSNSRSEMNVSTLELGDSALYLCASSLNREYGYTFGSGTRLTVV.

The chain joins TRBV7-2 to TRBJ2-5; D might be TRBD1 (6 bases). Trimming removed 3 bases from V and 1 base from J, with 12 bases in between. From germline, CDR1 is SGHTA and CDR2 FQGNSA. The CDR3 consists of 15 residues. CDR3 DNA: TGTGCCAGCAGCTTGCAGACAGGATCCCAAGAGACCCAGTACTTC. Translated, it gives CASSLQTGSQETQYF.

The chain combines TRBV4-1 with TRBJ2-3; TRBD1 matches at 9 bases. Germline values: CDR1 MGHRA, CDR2 YSYEKL. This CDR3 is 15 amino acids long. The ends lost 2 bases at V and 2 bases at J; junction bases unmatched: 2. The CDR3 DNA sequence: TGCGCCAGCAGCCAACGGACAGGGGACACAGATACGCAGTATTTT. This codes for CASSQRTGDTDTQYF.

This clonotype was seen a single time. The chain joins TRBV7-9 to TRBJ1-2; 10 nucleotides line up with TRBD1. The germline gives CDR1 SEHNR, CDR2 FQNEAQ (reference sequence). The CDR3 spans 16 residues. The ends lost 5 bases at V and 0 bases at J; junction bases unmatched: 6. CDR3 in amino acids: CASSDRGRGSNYGYTF. Written as DNA, the CDR3 is TGTGCCAGCAGCGACAGGGGGCGCGGGTCTAACTATGGCTACACCTTC.

This clonotype has just a few counts. The gene calls are TRBV12-3 or TRBV12-4 and TRBJ2-3; a possible D gene is TRBD2 (7 bases). There are 15 residues in the CDR3. The V end was cut by 5 bases, the J end by 6 bases, with 18 bases between. This chain's CDR3 is CASSPSAGARDTQYF. CDR3 in DNA: TGTGCCAGCAGTCCCAGCGCGGGGGCCCGGGATACGCAGTATTTT.

The chain employs TRBV7-2 and TRBJ2-1; 9 positions match TRBD1. Germline-derived CDR1 and CDR2 are SGHTA and FQGNSA. With 0 bases clipped from V and 4 bases from J, the junction kept 7 bases outside the gene matches. This CDR3 region has 17 residues. The CDR3 sequence: CASSLAPDRGGYNEQFF. The CDR3, as DNA: TGTGCCAGCAGCTTAGCGCCGGACAGGGGCGGTTACAATGAGCAGTTCTTC.

In its sample, this clonotype was seen once. The rearrangement uses TRBV5-1 and TRBJ2-3, with a possible D match to TRBD1 (7 bases). The V gene lost 0 bases and the J gene lost 2 bases, with 13 bases spanning the gap. The germline gives CDR1 SGHRS, CDR2 YFSETQ. CDR3 length equals 16 residues. This chain's CDR3 is CASSLEGGGVTDTQYF. The CDR3 nucleotides read TGCGCCAGCAGCTTGGAAGGAGGGGGCGTCACAGATACGCAGTATTTT.

The J gene is TRBJ1-1, the V gene TRBV7-2; TRBD1 matches at 9 bases. The CDR3 extends over 14 amino acids. Germline trimming cut 4 bases from V and 0 bases from J; bases unmatched to any gene: 0. CDR1 and CDR2 from the germline V gene are SGHTA and FQGNSA. The CDR3 loop reads CASSWTGVNTEAFF. The CDR3 DNA reads as TGTGCCAGCAGCTGGACAGGGGTGAACACTGAAGCTTTCTTT.